The 11 T cell receptor beta chains reported below all come from one sample, sequenced in a study of T cell repertoires in cytomegalovirus infection. No antigens are known for them. One entry per CDR3 protein, called by TCRdb with MiXCR from the reads. The sample yields hundreds of thousands of distinct CDR3 sequences, 33% seen once. Source: cultured PBMCs, taken from culture after CMV antigen stimulation. These receptors were obtained from a human donor in good health (CMV status not recorded). Some clones in this sample may be carry-over from other donors' samples.

This chain uses TRBV4-1 with TRBJ2-1; D is unclear. Germline values: CDR1 MGHRA, CDR2 YSYEKL. Between the trimmed V and J ends, which lost 8 bases and 0 bases, there was a span of 11 bases. The CDR3 consists of 14 residues. CDR3 amino acids: CASSLPTSYNEQFF. For the CDR3, the DNA is TGCGCCAGCTCGCTGCCCACCTCCTACAATGAGCAGTTCTTC.

This clonotype was seen a handful of times. J is TRBJ2-1 and V is TRBV12-3 or TRBV12-4, with D tentatively TRBD2 (6 bases). Deletions cut 4 bases from V and 3 bases from J, with 13 bases between. The CDR3 runs to 15 residues. The CDR3 DNA reads as TGTGCCAGCAGTTCCGCCGGGAGCGGCTACAATGAGCAGTTCTTC. Amino acids: CASSSAGSGYNEQFF.

The chain combines TRBV6-8 with TRBJ2-1; 8 nucleotides align to TRBD2. The CDR3 is 17 amino acids. Trimming cost V 5 bases and J 5 bases; bases outside gene matches: 14. CDR1 MNHGY and CDR2 SAAAGT come from the germline V gene. The CDR3 DNA follows: TGTGCCAGCAGTCGACGGGGAGGGAGCGGGAGAGACAATGAGCAGTTCTTC. Its protein is CASSRRGGSGRDNEQFF.

V and J are TRBV4-1 and TRBJ1-1; D may be TRBD1 (5 bases). The CDR3 spans 16 residues. CDR1 is MGHRA and CDR2 is YSYEKL in the germline V gene. V was cut by 7 bases and J by 0 bases, with 18 bases left in between. The CDR3 coding sequence is TGCGCCAGCACCCCCGGCCCCGGGGCAATGAACACTGAAGCTTTCTTT. Its protein product is CASTPGPGAMNTEAFF.

This clonotype was counted only a few times. The V gene is TRBV7-9, the J gene TRBJ1-2, with D uncertain. Germline V gives CDR1 SEHNR, CDR2 FQNEAQ (reference sequence). V was cut by 5 bases and J by 0 bases, with 13 bases left in between. This CDR3 is built from 15 residues. This CDR3 reads CASSGLAGANYGYTF. The CDR3 DNA reads as TGTGCCAGCAGCGGCCTCGCGGGAGCTAACTATGGCTACACCTTC. Using reference TRBV7-9 and TRBJ1-2 for the parts outside the CDR3, the full variable domain is DTGVSQNPRHKITKRGQNVTFRCDPISEHNRLYWYRQTLGQGPEFLTYFQNEAQLEKSRLLSDRFSAERPKGSFSTLEIQRTEQGDSAMYLCASSGLAGANYGYTFGSGTRLTVV.

This clonotype has only a few counts. The CDR3 protein is CASSQDTGRDTEAFF. Here the CDR3 DNA reads TGCGCCAGCAGCCAAGATACAGGGCGGGACACTGAAGCTTTCTTT. The J gene is TRBJ1-1, the V gene TRBV4-3, with D possibly being TRBD1 (6 bases). This CDR3 region has 15 residues. Germline values: CDR1 LGHNA, CDR2 YSLEER. The V gene lost 0 bases and the J gene lost 3 bases, with 11 bases spanning the gap.

This chain links TRBV6-5 with TRBJ1-5; D not resolved. The CDR3 has 13 amino acids. CDR1 and CDR2 from the germline V gene are MNHEY and SVGAGI. V lost 5 bases and J lost 5, with 10 bases in between. This CDR3 reads CASSTQSDQPQHF. CDR3 bases: TGTGCCAGCAGTACACAATCAGATCAGCCCCAGCATTTT.

The chain recombines TRBV6-1 with TRBJ2-2; D is tentatively TRBD1 or TRBD2 (5 bases each). Germline-derived CDR1 and CDR2 are MNHNS and SASEGT. Trimming shortened V by 7 bases and J by 4 bases, and 7 bases separated the two germline ends. CDR3 length: 12 residues. CDR3 amino acids: CASTGGTGELFF. The CDR3 DNA follows: TGTGCCAGCACTGGGGGCACCGGGGAGCTGTTTTTT.

The rearrangement joins TRBV7-7 to TRBJ2-7; 9 positions match TRBD1. V dropped 6 bases and J dropped 5; count of bases not matched to a gene: 11. The CDR3 length is 15 residues. From germline, CDR1 is SSHAT and CDR2 FNYEAQ (reference sequence). The CDR3 loop is CASSSGTGMSDEQYF. The DNA for the CDR3 is TGTGCCAGCAGTTCCGGGACAGGGATGTCGGACGAGCAGTACTTC.

This clonotype was found a few times. The chain recombines TRBV7-9 with TRBJ1-4; TRBD1 matches 7 bases. Per the germline V gene, CDR1 is SEHNR and CDR2 is FQNEAQ (reference sequence). This CDR3 has 13 residues. J was trimmed by 8 bases and V by 4 bases; bases with no gene match: 4. The CDR3 here is CASSSDRDEKLFF. CDR3 DNA: TGTGCCAGCAGCTCTGACAGGGACGAAAAACTGTTTTTT.

This clonotype occurred a few times. The CDR3 DNA is TGTGCCAGCAGCCGGGTAGCAAACACCGGGGAGCTGTTTTTT. It yields the protein CASSRVANTGELFF. The chain recombines TRBV5-5 with TRBJ2-2; no clear D gene. Per germline, CDR1 SGHKS and CDR2 YYEKEE (reference sequence). Trimming pared 4 bases from V and 2 bases from J, leaving 9 bases between. This CDR3 is built from 14 residues. The variable domain in full, with the rest retrieved from reference TRBV5-5 and TRBJ2-2, is DAGVTQSPTHLIKTRGQQVTLRCSPISGHKSVSWYQQVLGQGPQFIFQYYEKEERGRGNFPDRFSARQFPNYSSELNVNALLLGDSALYLCASSRVANTGELFFGEGSRLTVL.